Each of the 9 T cell receptor beta chains below was sequenced from the same sample in a study of post-analysis software for immune sequencing data (dated by TCRdb to between 2015 and 2017). The paper's findings and limits, for the study overall: Significantly higher frequencies in patients than in controls were found for about five TRBV segments, including TRBV5-6, TRBV5-1 and TRBV20-1.

The protocol used for the library was PCR. This sample was sequenced with an Illumina HiSeq 2500. To reduce PCR and sequencing biases, unique molecular identifiers were built into the TCR beta cDNA libraries. The public reads were reanalyzed by TCRdb: fastp trimming at Q25, MiXCR alignment, in-frame beta chains only. Records with the same CDR3 protein are collapsed into one entry carrying the most frequent genes and DNA. For this sample the table gives 650,000 to 850,000 distinct CDR3 sequences, of which roughly 50% were detected only once. 4.6% of the sample is held by the ten biggest clonotypes. The antigens these receptors bind are not known. The sequenced sample consisted of blood. All receptors derive from a girl between 5 and 17 years old with multiple sclerosis.

J is TRBJ2-1 and V is TRBV5-1, with D possibly TRBD1 on 6 matching bases. The CDR3 is 14 amino acids. Per the germline V gene, CDR1 is SGHRS and CDR2 is YFSETQ. Trimming pared 4 bases from V and 4 bases from J, leaving 12 bases between. The CDR3 spells CASSADSVYNEQFF. The CDR3 nucleotides are TGCGCCAGCAGCGCGGACAGCGTATACAATGAGCAGTTCTTC.

V is TRBV7-9 and J is TRBJ2-3, with 7 bases aligning to TRBD2. After removal of 1 base from V and 2 bases from J, the junction contained 3 bases not matched to a gene. This CDR3 contains 15 residues. The V gene's germline CDR1 is SEHNR and CDR2 FQNEAQ (reference sequence). The CDR3 spells CASSLGAGVTDTQYF. The CDR3 DNA sequence: TGTGCCAGCAGCTTAGGCGCGGGAGTCACAGATACGCAGTATTTT.

The chain couples TRBV20-1 to TRBJ2-7, with a possible D match to TRBD1 (7 bases). The CDR3 is 14 residues long. Trimming left V 3 bases short and J 2 bases short, with 14 bases between. Germline lookup yields CDR1 DFQATT and CDR2 SNEGSKA (reference sequence). This CDR3 is CSASMSGGTYEQYF. DNA of the CDR3: TGCAGTGCTAGTATGTCAGGGGGGACCTACGAGCAGTACTTC.

Comment on this clonotype: One junction end does not reproduce the germline sequence, and a read error may be involved. This chain connects TRBV6-1 to TRBJ1-1; the match to TRBD1 covers 7 bases. The CDR3 runs 14 residues. From germline, CDR1 is MNHNS and CDR2 SASEGT. Written as DNA, the CDR3 is TGTGCCGGCAGGCCCAGGGGGGGGAACACTGAAGCTTTCTTT. Translation: CAGRPRGGNTEAFF.

The chain couples TRBV5-1 to TRBJ1-2; D gene unclear. V shed 1 base and J shed 6 bases, with 7 bases lying between them. The length of the CDR3 is 12 residues. Looked up from germline, CDR1 is SGHRS and CDR2 is YFSETQ. The CDR3 DNA is TGCGCCAGCAGCTTGAGTACTGATGGCTACACCTTC. Translation: CASSLSTDGYTF.

V gene TRBV29-1 combines with J gene TRBJ2-4, with 9 nucleotides matching TRBD1. TRBJ2-7 explains the end of the DNA better; the J call may be wrong. The CDR3 is 17 amino acids. CDR1 and CDR2 from the germline V gene are SQVTM and ANQGSEA. The CDR3 DNA follows: TGCAGCGTTGAAGGAACAGGGGGCGGAGGGGGGGACTACGAGCAGTACTTC. This translates into CSVEGTGGGGGDYEQYF.

This clonotype occurred a few times. The chain employs TRBV6-6 and TRBJ2-3, with a tentative D call TRBD2 (6 bases). CDR1 and CDR2 from the germline V gene are MNHNY and SVGAGI (reference sequence). The length of the CDR3 is 16 residues. V was cut by 7 bases and J by 0 bases, with 17 bases left in between. In nucleotides, the CDR3 is TGTGCCAGCACCTTAGCGGAGTCTGGGAGCACAGATACGCAGTATTTT. Amino acid sequence: CASTLAESGSTDTQYF.

V is TRBV28 and J is TRBJ2-7; no reliable D call. The germline V gene has CDR1 MDHEN and CDR2 SYDVKM. V dropped 2 bases and J dropped 0 bases, with 11 bases sitting between them. The CDR3 covers 15 residues. CDR3 nucleotides: TGTGCCAGCAGTTTAGGTTCGCTAAGCTCCTACGAGCAGTACTTC. As protein: CASSLGSLSSYEQYF.

The sample holds a few counts of this clonotype. The chain joins TRBV4-1 to TRBJ2-3; D is ambiguous. With 0 bases removed from V and 2 bases from J, the gap between germline ends came to 6 bases. Germline values: CDR1 MGHRA, CDR2 YSYEKL. This CDR3 is 14 amino acids long. DNA for the CDR3: TGCGCCAGCAGCCAAGAAGTGCCCACAGATACGCAGTATTTT. As protein: CASSQEVPTDTQYF.